One sample yielded the 8 T cell receptor beta chains listed below, sequenced in a study of naive and memory T cell subsets. Amplification of ligated cDNA took four PCR rounds with SP2 and nested alpha and beta constant primers. MiXCR was run by TCRdb on the 5' RACE reads, yielding one entry per CDR3 protein. The table lists around 30,000 distinct CDR3 sequences, about a sixth of them singletons, with roughly 2.5% in the top ten. TCR cDNA received a 3' ligated oligonucleotide that carried a UMI. The receptors here all came from a female donor in good health.

Ten or more counts support this clonotype. V and J are TRBV20-1 and TRBJ2-5, with TRBD2 matching over 7 bases. Germline CDR1 and CDR2: DFQATT and SNEGSKA (reference sequence). The CDR3 loop spans 11 amino acids. V shed 6 bases and J 5 bases; nucleotides not matched to a gene: 3. As DNA, the CDR3 is TGCAGTGCGGGAGGGGTCGAGACCCAGTACTTC. This gives the protein CSAGGVETQYF.

Many counts were recorded for this clonotype. The rearrangement joins TRBV15 to TRBJ2-4; 8 bases line up with TRBD2. V was clipped by 0 bases and J by 0 bases; unmatched bases: 1. In germline, CDR1 is LNHNV, CDR2 YYDKDF (reference sequence). The CDR3 is 16 amino acids. CDR3 in amino acids: CATSRERGGAKNIQYF. The CDR3 region has the DNA TGTGCCACCAGCAGAGAACGGGGGGGAGCCAAAAACATTCAGTACTTC. The full variable domain, with the rest looked up from reference TRBV15 and TRBJ2-4, is DAMVIQNPRYQVTQFGKPVTLSCSQTLNHNVMYWYQQKSSQAPKLLFHYYDKDFNNEADTPDNFQSRRPNTSFCFLDIRSPGLGDTAMYLCATSRERGGAKNIQYFGAGTRLSVL.

This clonotype was detected only a few times. This chain connects TRBV20-1 to TRBJ2-2; TRBD1 aligns across 7 bases. Trimming removed 2 bases from V and 5 bases from J; junction bases left unmatched: 2. CDR1 and CDR2 (germline): DFQATT, SNEGSKA (reference sequence). This CDR3 is built from 13 residues. CDR3 nucleotide sequence: TGCAGTGCTAGAACAGGGGTAACCGGGGAGCTGTTTTTT. It codes for CSARTGVTGELFF.

CDR3 nucleotides: TGCGCCAGCAGCTCCGGACTAGCGGGGGGGCCATCAGATACGCAGTATTTT. Encoded protein: CASSSGLAGGPSDTQYF. This chain links TRBV5-1 with TRBJ2-3, with 15 bases that match TRBD2. CDR1 SGHRS and CDR2 YFSETQ come from the germline V gene. Germline trimming cut 3 bases from V and 4 bases from J; bases unmatched to any gene: 6. The CDR3 runs to 17 residues. Full variable domain (outside the CDR3, taken from reference TRBV5-1 and TRBJ2-3): KAGVTQTPRYLIKTRGQQVTLSCSPISGHRSVSWYQQTPGQGLQFLFEYFSETQRNKGNFPGRFSGRQFSNSRSEMNVSTLELGDSALYLCASSSGLAGGPSDTQYFGPGTRLTVL.

The chain has TRBV6-1 and TRBJ2-1; a possible D gene is TRBD2 (6 bases). In germline, CDR1 is MNHNS, CDR2 SASEGT. This CDR3 contains 15 residues. The V gene lost 5 bases and the J gene lost 7 bases, with 18 bases spanning the gap. CDR3 loop: CASSTDFLGRNEQFF. The CDR3 DNA is TGTGCCAGCAGTACAGACTTTCTAGGGAGGAATGAGCAGTTCTTC.

In this sample, this clonotype turned up a few times. The chain is built from TRBV4-2 and TRBJ1-2; weak D call: TRBD1 (6 bases). Deletions cut 0 bases from V and 3 bases from J, with 11 bases between. The CDR3 is 15 residues long. Germline assignment: CDR1 LGHNA and CDR2 YNFKEQ. The CDR3 here is CASSQEGGPYYGYTF. As DNA, the CDR3 is TGTGCCAGCAGCCAAGAAGGGGGTCCTTACTATGGCTACACCTTC.

The chain joins TRBV12-3 or TRBV12-4 to TRBJ2-5; a weak D match, TRBD2 (5 bases). Trimming took 8 bases from V and 2 from J, leaving 12 bases between them. The CDR3 has 13 residues. CDR3: CASERWDQETQYF. In nucleotides, the CDR3 is TGTGCCAGCGAGCGGTGGGATCAAGAGACCCAGTACTTC.

V usage is TRBV18 and J usage is TRBJ2-7; TRBD1 agrees at 9 bases. The ends lost 2 bases at V and 7 bases at J; junction bases unmatched: 9. Germline CDR1 and CDR2: KGHSH and LQKENI. The CDR3 loop spans 15 amino acids. DNA of the CDR3: TGTGCCAGCTCACCAAGCCGGACAGGGGTGGATGAGCAGTACTTC. Its translation is CASSPSRTGVDEQYF.